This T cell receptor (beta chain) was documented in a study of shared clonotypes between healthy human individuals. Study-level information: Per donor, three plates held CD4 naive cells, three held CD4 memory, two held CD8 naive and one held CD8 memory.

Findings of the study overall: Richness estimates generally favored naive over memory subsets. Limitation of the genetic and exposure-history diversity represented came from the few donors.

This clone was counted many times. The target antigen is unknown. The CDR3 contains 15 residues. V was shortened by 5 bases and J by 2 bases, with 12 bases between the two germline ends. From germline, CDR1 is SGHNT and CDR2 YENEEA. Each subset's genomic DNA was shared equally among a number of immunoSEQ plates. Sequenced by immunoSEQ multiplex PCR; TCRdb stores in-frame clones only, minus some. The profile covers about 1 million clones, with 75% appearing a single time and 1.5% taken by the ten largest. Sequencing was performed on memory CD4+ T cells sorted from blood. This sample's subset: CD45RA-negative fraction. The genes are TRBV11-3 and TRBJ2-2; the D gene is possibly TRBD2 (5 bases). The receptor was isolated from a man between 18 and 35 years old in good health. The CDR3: CASSHFRENTGELFF. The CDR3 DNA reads TGTGCCAGCAGCCACTTCCGGGAAAACACCGGGGAGCTGTTTTTT.